This T cell receptor (beta chain) came from a study of glioma-infiltrating T cells. General observations from the study: Only very few CDR3 sequences appeared in both tissue and blood.

V lost 6 bases to trimming and J lost 6 bases; unmatched junction nucleotides: 2. In germline, CDR1 is MNHEY, CDR2 SMNVEV (reference sequence). CDR3 length: 13 amino acids. Using RNA template, CDR3s of TCR alpha and beta were amplified with iRepertoire arm-PCR. One-step reverse transcription and amplification started from approximately 100-400 ng of tissue mRNA or PBMC total RNA. Each CDR3 protein gets one entry after TCRdb re-called the multiplex PCR reads with MiXCR. Counted here are about 190,000 distinct CDR3 sequences, more than 25% occurring once; the ten biggest clones make up roughly a fifth. This clonotype has at least ten counts. What it recognizes is unknown.

The sample consisted of glioma tissue, nonneoplastic brain tissue, or PBMCs (not recorded which). The chain employs TRBV27 and TRBJ2-3; 11 positions match TRBD2. The TCR originated in a human donor with low-grade glioma or glioblastoma, undergoing nonglioma brain surgery, or in good health (not recorded which). The CDR3 nucleotides read TGTGCCAGCAGACTAGCGGGAGCTGATACGCAGTATTTT. Amino acid sequence: CASRLAGADTQYF.